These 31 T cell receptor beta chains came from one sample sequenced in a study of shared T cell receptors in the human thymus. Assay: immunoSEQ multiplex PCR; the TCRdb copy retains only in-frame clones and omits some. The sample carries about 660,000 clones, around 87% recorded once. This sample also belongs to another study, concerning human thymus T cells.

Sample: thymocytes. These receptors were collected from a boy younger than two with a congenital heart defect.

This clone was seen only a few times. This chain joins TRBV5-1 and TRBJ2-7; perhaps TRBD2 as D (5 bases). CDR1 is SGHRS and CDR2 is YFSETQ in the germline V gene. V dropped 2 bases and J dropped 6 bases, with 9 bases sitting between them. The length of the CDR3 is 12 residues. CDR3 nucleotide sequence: TGCGCCAGCAGCTTCCGTCGGGGCGAGCAGTACTTC. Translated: CASSFRRGEQYF.

The CDR3 DNA reads TGTGCCAGCAGCTTAGCGCTTAGCGGGGGACGAAAAGAGACCCAGTACTTC. Translation gives CASSLALSGGRKETQYF. This chain joins TRBV7-9 and TRBJ2-5, with 9 bases aligning to TRBD2. Germline CDR1 and CDR2: SEHNR and FQNEAQ (reference sequence). The J segment lost 3 bases and the V segment lost 0 bases, leaving 8 bases of the junction unmatched. The CDR3 has 17 amino acids.

CDR3 residues: CASQPDRDYDLGNTGELFF. As DNA, the CDR3 is TGTGCCAGTCAACCGGACAGGGATTATGACCTCGGGAACACCGGGGAGCTGTTTTTT. The gene calls are TRBV19 and TRBJ2-2; 8 bases line up with TRBD1. Unmatched junction bases numbered 18, after V lost 8 bases and J lost 1 base. This CDR3 region has 19 residues. CDR1 and CDR2 from the germline V gene are LNHDA and SQIVND (reference sequence). The full variable domain, with the rest looked up from reference TRBV19 and TRBJ2-2, is DGGITQSPKYLFRKEGQNVTLSCEQNLNHDAMYWYRQDPGQGLRLIYYSQIVNDFQKGDIAEGYSVSREKKESFPLTVTSAQKNPTAFYLCASQPDRDYDLGNTGELFFGEGSRLTVL.

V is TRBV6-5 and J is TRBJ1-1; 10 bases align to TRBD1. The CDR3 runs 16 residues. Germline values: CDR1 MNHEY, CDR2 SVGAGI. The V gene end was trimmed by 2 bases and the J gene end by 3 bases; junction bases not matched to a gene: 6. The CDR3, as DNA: TGTGCCAGCAGTTACCATGACAGGGGGCGCGACACTGAAGCTTTCTTT. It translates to CASSYHDRGRDTEAFF.

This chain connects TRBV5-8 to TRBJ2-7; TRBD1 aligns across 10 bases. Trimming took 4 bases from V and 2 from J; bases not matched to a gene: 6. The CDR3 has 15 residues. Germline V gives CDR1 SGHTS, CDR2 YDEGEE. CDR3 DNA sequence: TGTGCCAGCAGCCCCCTTGGGACAGGGGCCTACGAGCAGTACTTC. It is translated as CASSPLGTGAYEQYF.

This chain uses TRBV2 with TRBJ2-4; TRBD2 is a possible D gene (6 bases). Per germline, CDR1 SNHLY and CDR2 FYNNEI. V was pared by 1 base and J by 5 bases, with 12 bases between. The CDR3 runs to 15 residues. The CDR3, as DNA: TGTGCCAGCAGTGAAGAGGAAGCGGGTGAAAACATTCAGTACTTC. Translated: CASSEEEAGENIQYF. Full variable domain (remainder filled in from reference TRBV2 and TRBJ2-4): EPEVTQTPSHQVTQMGQEVILRCVPISNHLYFYWYRQILGQKVEFLVSFYNNEISEKSEIFDDQFSVERPDGSNFTLKIRSTKLEDSAMYFCASSEEEAGENIQYFGAGTRLSVL.

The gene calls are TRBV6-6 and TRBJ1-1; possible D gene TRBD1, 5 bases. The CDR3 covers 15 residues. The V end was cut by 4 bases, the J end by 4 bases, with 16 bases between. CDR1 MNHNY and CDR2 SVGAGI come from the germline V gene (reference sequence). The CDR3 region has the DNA TGTGCCAGCAGTTTTCTCAGGGTTTCAGGCACTGAAGCTTTCTTT. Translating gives CASSFLRVSGTEAFF.

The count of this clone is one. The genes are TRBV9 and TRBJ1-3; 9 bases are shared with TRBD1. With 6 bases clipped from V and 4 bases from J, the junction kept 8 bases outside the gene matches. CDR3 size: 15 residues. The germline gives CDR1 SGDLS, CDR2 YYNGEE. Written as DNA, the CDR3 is TGTGCCAGCACTCCGGGACAGGGTATGGGAAACACCATATATTTT. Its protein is CASTPGQGMGNTIYF. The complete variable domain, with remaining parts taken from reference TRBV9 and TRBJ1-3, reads DSGVTQTPKHLITATGQRVTLRCSPRSGDLSVYWYQQSLDQGLQFLIQYYNGEERAKGNILERFSAQQFPDLHSELNLSSLELGDSALYFCASTPGQGMGNTIYFGEGSWLTVV.

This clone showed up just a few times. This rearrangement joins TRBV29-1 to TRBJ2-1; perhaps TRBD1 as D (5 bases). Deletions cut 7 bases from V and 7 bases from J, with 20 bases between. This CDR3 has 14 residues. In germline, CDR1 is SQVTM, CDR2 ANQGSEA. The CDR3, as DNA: TGCAGCGACGACAGTTCACTTCAGGGTAATGAGCAGTTCTTC. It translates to CSDDSSLQGNEQFF.

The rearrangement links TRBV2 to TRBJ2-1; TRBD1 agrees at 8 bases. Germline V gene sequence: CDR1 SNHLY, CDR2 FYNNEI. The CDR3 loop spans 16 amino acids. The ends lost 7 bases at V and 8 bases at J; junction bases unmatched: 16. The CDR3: CASTPNRAGGIYEQFF. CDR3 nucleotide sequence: TGTGCCAGCACCCCCAATCGGGCAGGGGGCATTTATGAGCAGTTCTTC. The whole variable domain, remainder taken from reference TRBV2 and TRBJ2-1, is EPEVTQTPSHQVTQMGQEVILRCVPISNHLYFYWYRQILGQKVEFLVSFYNNEISEKSEIFDDQFSVERPDGSNFTLKIRSTKLEDSAMYFCASTPNRAGGIYEQFFGPGTRLTVL.

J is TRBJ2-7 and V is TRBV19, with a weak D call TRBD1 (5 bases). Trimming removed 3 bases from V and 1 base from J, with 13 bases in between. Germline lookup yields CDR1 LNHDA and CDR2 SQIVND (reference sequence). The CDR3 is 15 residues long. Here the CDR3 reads CASSMRGQGSYEQYF. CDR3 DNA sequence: TGTGCCAGTAGTATGCGTGGGCAGGGTTCCTACGAGCAGTACTTC.

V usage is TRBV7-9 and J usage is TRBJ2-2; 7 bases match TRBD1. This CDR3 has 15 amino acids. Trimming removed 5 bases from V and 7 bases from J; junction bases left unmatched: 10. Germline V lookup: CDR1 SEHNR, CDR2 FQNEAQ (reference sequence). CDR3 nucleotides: TGTGCCAGCAGCCCCCGACAGGGCGGTCTCGGGGAGCTGTTTTTT. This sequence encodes CASSPRQGGLGELFF.

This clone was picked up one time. The CDR3 DNA sequence: TGTGCCAGTATTTCGGGCAAAGGGACAGGGGGTTTGTACGAGCAGTACTTC. Translated, it gives CASISGKGTGGLYEQYF. This chain uses TRBV19 with TRBJ2-7; 11 bases map to TRBD1. The CDR3 sequence is 17 residues long. The J segment lost 4 bases and the V segment lost 7 bases, leaving 15 bases of the junction unmatched. In germline, CDR1 is LNHDA, CDR2 SQIVND (reference sequence).

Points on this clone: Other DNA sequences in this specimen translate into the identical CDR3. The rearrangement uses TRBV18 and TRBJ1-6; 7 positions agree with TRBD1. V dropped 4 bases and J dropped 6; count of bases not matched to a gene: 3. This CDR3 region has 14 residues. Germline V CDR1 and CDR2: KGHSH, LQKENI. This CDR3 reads CASSQGALNSPLHF. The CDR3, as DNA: TGTGCCAGCTCACAGGGGGCACTTAATTCACCCCTCCACTTT.

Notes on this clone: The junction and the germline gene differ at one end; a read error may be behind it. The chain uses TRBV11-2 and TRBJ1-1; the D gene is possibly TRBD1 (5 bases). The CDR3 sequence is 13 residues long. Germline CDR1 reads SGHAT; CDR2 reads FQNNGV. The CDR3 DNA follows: TGTGCCAGCAGCCTAGACAGGAACACTGAAGCTTTCTTT. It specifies CASSLDRNTEAFF.

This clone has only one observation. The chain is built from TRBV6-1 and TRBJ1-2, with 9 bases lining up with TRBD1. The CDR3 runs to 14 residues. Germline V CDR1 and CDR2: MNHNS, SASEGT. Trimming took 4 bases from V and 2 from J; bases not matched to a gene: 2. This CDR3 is CASSGGQGNYGYTF. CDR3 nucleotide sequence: TGTGCCAGCAGTGGGGGACAGGGAAACTATGGCTACACCTTC.

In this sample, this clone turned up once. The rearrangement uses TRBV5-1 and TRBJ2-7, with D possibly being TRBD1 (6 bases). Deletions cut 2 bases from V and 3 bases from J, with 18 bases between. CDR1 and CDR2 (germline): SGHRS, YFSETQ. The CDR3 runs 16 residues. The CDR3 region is CASSFSPGVGCYEQYF. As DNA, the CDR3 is TGCGCCAGCAGCTTTTCCCCAGGGGTTGGCTGCTACGAGCAGTACTTC.

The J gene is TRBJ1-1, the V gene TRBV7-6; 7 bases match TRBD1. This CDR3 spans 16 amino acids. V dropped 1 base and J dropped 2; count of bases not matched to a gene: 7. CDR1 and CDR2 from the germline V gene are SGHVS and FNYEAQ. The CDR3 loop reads CASSLVPQGLNTEAFF. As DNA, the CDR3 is TGTGCCAGCAGCTTAGTGCCACAGGGGCTAAACACTGAAGCTTTCTTT. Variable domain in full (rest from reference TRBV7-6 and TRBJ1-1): GAGVSQSPRYKVTKRGQDVALRCDPISGHVSLYWYRQALGQGPEFLTYFNYEAQQDKSGLPNDRFSAERPEGSISTLTIQRTEQRDSAMYRCASSLVPQGLNTEAFFGQGTRLTVV.

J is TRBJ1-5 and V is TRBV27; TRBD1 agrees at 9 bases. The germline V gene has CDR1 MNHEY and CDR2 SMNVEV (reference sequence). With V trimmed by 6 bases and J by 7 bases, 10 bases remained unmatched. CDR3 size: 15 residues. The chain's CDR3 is CASRGLTGGRQPQHF. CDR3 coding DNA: TGTGCCAGCAGAGGGCTTACAGGGGGCAGGCAGCCCCAGCATTTT.

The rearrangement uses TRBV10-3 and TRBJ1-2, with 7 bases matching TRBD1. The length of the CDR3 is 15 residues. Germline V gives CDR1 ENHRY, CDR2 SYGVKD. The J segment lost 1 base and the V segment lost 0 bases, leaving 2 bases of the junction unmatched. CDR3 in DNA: TGTGCCATCAGTGAGTCGGCAGGGGGTAACTATGGCTACACCTTC. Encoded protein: CAISESAGGNYGYTF.

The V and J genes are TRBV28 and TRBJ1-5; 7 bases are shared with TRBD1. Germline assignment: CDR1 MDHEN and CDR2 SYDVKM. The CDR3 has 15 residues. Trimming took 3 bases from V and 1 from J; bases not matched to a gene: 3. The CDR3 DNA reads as TGTGCCAGCAGTTTTATGGACAGGAGCAATCAGCCCCAGCATTTT. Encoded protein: CASSFMDRSNQPQHF.

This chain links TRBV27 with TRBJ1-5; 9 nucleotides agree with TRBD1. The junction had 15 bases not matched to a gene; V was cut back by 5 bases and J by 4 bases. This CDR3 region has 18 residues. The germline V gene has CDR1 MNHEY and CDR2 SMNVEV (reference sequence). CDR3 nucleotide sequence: TGTGCCAGCAGTCAGTCCCGGGACAGGGACGGAGGTAATCAGCCCCAGCATTTT. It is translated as CASSQSRDRDGGNQPQHF.

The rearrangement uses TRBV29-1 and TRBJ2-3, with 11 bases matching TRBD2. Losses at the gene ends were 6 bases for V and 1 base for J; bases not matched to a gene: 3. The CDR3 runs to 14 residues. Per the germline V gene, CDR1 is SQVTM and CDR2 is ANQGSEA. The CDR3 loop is CSVAGLAGTDTQYF. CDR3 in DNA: TGCAGCGTGGCGGGACTAGCGGGCACAGATACGCAGTATTTT.

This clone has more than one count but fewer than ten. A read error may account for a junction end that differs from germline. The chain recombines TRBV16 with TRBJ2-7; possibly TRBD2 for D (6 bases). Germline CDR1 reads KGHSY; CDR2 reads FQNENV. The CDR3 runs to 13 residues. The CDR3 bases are TGTGCCAGCAGCCAAGGCCAGGACTACGGGCAGTACTTC. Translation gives CASSQGQDYGQYF.

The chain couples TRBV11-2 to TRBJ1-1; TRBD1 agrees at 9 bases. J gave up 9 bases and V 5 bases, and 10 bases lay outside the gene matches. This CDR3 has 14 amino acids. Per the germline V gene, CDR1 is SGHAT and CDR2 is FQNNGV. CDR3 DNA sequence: TGTGCCAGCAGCCCGTTTATGACAGGGGGTAAAGCTTTCTTT. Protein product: CASSPFMTGGKAFF.

The CDR3 DNA is TGTGCCAGCAGCTTGGAGACAGACTATGGCTACACCTTC. Translation gives CASSLETDYGYTF. V is TRBV5-4 and J is TRBJ1-2, with D possibly matching TRBD1 (5 bases). Trimming stripped 0 bases from V and 3 bases from J, with 6 bases between. Germline V gene lookup returns CDR1 SGHNT and CDR2 YYREEE (reference sequence). This CDR3 has 13 amino acids. The whole variable domain, filled in from reference TRBV5-4 and TRBJ1-2, reads ETGVTQSPTHLIKTRGQQVTLRCSSQSGHNTVSWYQQALGQGPQFIFQYYREEENGRGNFPPRFSGLQFPNYSSELNVNALELDDSALYLCASSLETDYGYTFGSGTRLTVV.

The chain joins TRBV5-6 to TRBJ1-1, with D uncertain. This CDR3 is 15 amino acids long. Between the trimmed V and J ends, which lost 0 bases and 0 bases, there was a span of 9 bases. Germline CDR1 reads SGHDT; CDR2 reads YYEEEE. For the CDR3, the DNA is TGTGCCAGCAGCTTGGGGGCCCAGATGAACACTGAAGCTTTCTTT. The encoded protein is CASSLGAQMNTEAFF.

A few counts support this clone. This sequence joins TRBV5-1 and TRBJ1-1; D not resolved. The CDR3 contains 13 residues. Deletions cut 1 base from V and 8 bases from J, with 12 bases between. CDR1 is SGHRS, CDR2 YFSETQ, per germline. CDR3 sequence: CASSLIRPEEAFF. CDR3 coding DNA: TGCGCCAGCAGCTTGATCCGGCCGGAGGAAGCTTTCTTT. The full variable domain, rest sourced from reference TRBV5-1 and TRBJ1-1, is KAGVTQTPRYLIKTRGQQVTLSCSPISGHRSVSWYQQTPGQGLQFLFEYFSETQRNKGNFPGRFSGRQFSNSRSEMNVSTLELGDSALYLCASSLIRPEEAFFGQGTRLTVV.

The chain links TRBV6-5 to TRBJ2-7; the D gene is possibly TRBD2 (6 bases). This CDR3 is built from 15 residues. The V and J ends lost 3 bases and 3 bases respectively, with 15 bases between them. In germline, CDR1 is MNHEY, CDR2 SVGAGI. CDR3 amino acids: CASSYLSVGGYEQYF. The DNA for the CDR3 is TGTGCCAGCAGTTATCTTTCAGTGGGGGGCTACGAGCAGTACTTC.

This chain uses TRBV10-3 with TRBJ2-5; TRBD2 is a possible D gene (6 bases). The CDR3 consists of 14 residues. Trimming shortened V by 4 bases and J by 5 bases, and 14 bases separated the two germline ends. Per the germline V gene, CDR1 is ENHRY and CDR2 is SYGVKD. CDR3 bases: TGTGCCATCAGTGTAACCGGGAGTGGGGAGACCCAGTACTTC. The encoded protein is CAISVTGSGETQYF.

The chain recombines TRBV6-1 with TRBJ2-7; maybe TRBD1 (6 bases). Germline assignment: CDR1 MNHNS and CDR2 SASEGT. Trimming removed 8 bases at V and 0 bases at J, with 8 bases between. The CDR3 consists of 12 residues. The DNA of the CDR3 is TGTGCCAGCGGGGACACCTCCTACGAGCAGTACTTC. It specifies CASGDTSYEQYF.